This passage covers 21 T cell receptor beta chains from one sample sequenced in a study of blood T cell repertoires in COVID-19. The protocol was immunoSEQ multiplex PCR, while the TCRdb copy is restricted to in-frame clones and leaves out a portion. The sample lists 150,000 or so clones, around 90% occurring once. The source material was peripheral blood. These receptors were taken from a human donor in a cohort sampled during active COVID-19.

The rearrangement links TRBV27 to TRBJ1-4, with 8 bases matching TRBD1. The trim removed 2 bases at V and 4 bases at J, leaving 3 bases unmatched. The CDR3 spans 15 residues. Germline CDR1 is MNHEY and CDR2 is SMNVEV (reference sequence). CDR3: CASSLAGGRNEKLFF. DNA for the CDR3: TGTGCCAGCAGTTTAGCAGGGGGCCGTAATGAAAAACTGTTTTTT.

The CDR3 bases are TGTGCCAGCAGCTTATCCCAGACAGGCTACTCCGGGGAGCTGTTTTTT. The encoded protein is CASSLSQTGYSGELFF. The J gene is TRBJ2-2, the V gene TRBV7-3, with a tentative D call TRBD1 (6 bases). Germline V gives CDR1 SGHTA, CDR2 FQGTGA. Trimming shortened V by 2 bases and J by 6 bases, and 16 bases separated the two germline ends. There are 16 residues in the CDR3.

The chain couples TRBV5-4 to TRBJ2-1; a possible D gene is TRBD2 (5 bases). CDR3 length equals 11 residues. Trimming removed 7 bases from V and 6 bases from J, with 8 bases in between. Germline V gene sequence: CDR1 SGHNT, CDR2 YYREEE (reference sequence). The CDR3: CASGSGNEQFF. The CDR3, as DNA: TGTGCCAGCGGGAGCGGCAATGAGCAGTTCTTC. The whole variable domain, filled in from reference TRBV5-4 and TRBJ2-1, reads ETGVTQSPTHLIKTRGQQVTLRCSSQSGHNTVSWYQQALGQGPQFIFQYYREEENGRGNFPPRFSGLQFPNYSSELNVNALELDDSALYLCASGSGNEQFFGPGTRLTVL.

This clone was seen more than once but under ten times. This chain joins TRBV5-1 and TRBJ1-4, with D hard to call. The germline CDR1 and CDR2 sequences are SGHRS and YFSETQ. V lost 4 bases to trimming and J lost 0 bases, with 4 bases between them. This CDR3 spans 13 amino acids. The CDR3 sequence: CASSPATNEKLFF. The DNA for the CDR3 is TGCGCCAGCAGCCCCGCAACTAATGAAAAACTGTTTTTT.

The chain combines TRBV11-3 with TRBJ1-4; 8 bases are a match to TRBD1. There are 14 residues in the CDR3. Per the germline V gene, CDR1 is SGHNT and CDR2 is YENEEA. J was trimmed by 8 bases and V by 5 bases; bases with no gene match: 7. The CDR3 DNA reads as TGTGCCAGCAGCGCCCGACAGGGGAGGGAAAAACTGTTTTTT. Translation gives CASSARQGREKLFF.

The genes are TRBV28 and TRBJ1-4; D is ambiguous. Germline CDR1 is MDHEN and CDR2 is SYDVKM. Trimming cost V 7 bases and J 4 bases, with 13 bases left between them. This CDR3 has 14 residues. Here the CDR3 DNA reads TGTGCCAGCACCTTAGGGCGGGTTAATGAAAAACTGTTTTTT. Its translation: CASTLGRVNEKLFF.

The rearrangement joins TRBV2 to TRBJ2-7; D may be TRBD2 (5 bases). The CDR3 totals 14 residues. In germline, CDR1 is SNHLY, CDR2 FYNNEI. V was pared by 4 bases and J by 3 bases, with 13 bases between. CDR3 nucleotide sequence: TGTGCCAGCAGTGTTGGGAGAAGTCTCTACGAGCAGTACTTC. Translating gives CASSVGRSLYEQYF.

The genes are TRBV11-2 and TRBJ2-1, with 8 bases that match TRBD1. The junction had 9 bases not matched to a gene; V was cut back by 0 bases and J by 8 bases. The CDR3 has 16 amino acids. Germline values: CDR1 SGHAT, CDR2 FQNNGV. The CDR3 loop is CASSLDLGPGGDEQFF. DNA for the CDR3: TGTGCCAGCAGCTTAGATCTAGGACCAGGGGGCGATGAGCAGTTCTTC. The full variable domain, in which reference TRBV11-2 and TRBJ2-1 provide the parts outside the CDR3, is EAGVAQSPRYKIIEKRQSVAFWCNPISGHATLYWYQQILGQGPKLLIQFQNNGVVDDSQLPKDRFSAERLKGVDSTLKIQPAKLEDSAVYLCASSLDLGPGGDEQFFGPGTRLTVL.

The rearrangement links TRBV7-2 to TRBJ1-2, with 8 nucleotides matching TRBD1. The CDR3 covers 14 residues. After removal of 5 bases from V and 4 bases from J, the junction contained 6 bases not matched to a gene. Germline loops: CDR1 SGHTA, CDR2 FQGNSA. The CDR3 spells CASSPGQGLYGYTF. In nucleotides, the CDR3 is TGTGCCAGCAGCCCAGGACAGGGTCTCTATGGCTACACCTTC.

This chain uses TRBV1 with TRBJ2-3; the table assigns TRBD2, which was not confirmed against the DNA. TRBV1 is recorded as a pseudogene. The CDR3 sequence is 15 residues long. The CDR3 reads CTSRSGEHGTDTQYF. The CDR3 nucleotides read TGCACCAGCCGTAGCGGGGAGCATGGCACAGATACGCAGTATTTT.

This rearrangement joins TRBV10-3 to TRBJ2-3, with TRBD2 matching over 8 bases. The germline gives CDR1 ENHRY, CDR2 SYGVKD. CDR3 length equals 15 residues. V shed 4 bases, J shed 0 bases, and the junction held 3 bases outside the gene matches. In DNA form, the CDR3 reads TGTGCCATCAGTGCCCAGCGGGGGAGCACAGATACGCAGTATTTT. Translating gives CAISAQRGSTDTQYF.

The gene calls are TRBV5-4 and TRBJ2-1; TRBD1 matches 7 bases. The V and J ends lost 4 bases and 4 bases, in that order; junction bases with no gene match: 11. Per germline, CDR1 SGHNT and CDR2 YYREEE (reference sequence). CDR3 length equals 16 residues. CDR3 loop: CASSLSGGIGYNEQFF. CDR3 DNA sequence: TGTGCCAGCAGCCTTTCAGGGGGAATTGGTTACAATGAGCAGTTCTTC.

CDR3 DNA: TGTGCCAGCAGTGAAGGTGTCGGGGGCTCCTACAATGAGCAGTTCTTC. Residues: CASSEGVGGSYNEQFF. The V and J genes are TRBV6-1 and TRBJ2-1; tentative D call: TRBD2 (6 bases). CDR1 is MNHNS, CDR2 SASEGT, per germline. V was cut by 1 base and J by 0 bases, with 10 bases left in between. The CDR3 covers 16 residues.

V usage is TRBV30 and J usage is TRBJ1-4; possible D gene TRBD1, 6 bases. CDR3 length: 14 amino acids. CDR1 is GTSNPN and CDR2 is SVGIG in the germline V gene (reference sequence). Trimming took 7 bases from V and 4 from J, leaving 16 bases between them. The CDR3, as DNA: TGTGCCTTCTCCAGGGGACAACTTAATGAAAAACTGTTTTTT. Translated: CAFSRGQLNEKLFF.

J is TRBJ1-5 and V is TRBV25-1, with a weak D call TRBD1 (6 bases). Trimming pared 6 bases from V and 5 bases from J, leaving 11 bases between. The length of the CDR3 is 13 residues. CDR1 and CDR2 (germline): MGHDK, SYGVNS. In nucleotides, the CDR3 is TGTGCCAGCAGGGGCAGGGGTCATCAGCCCCAGCATTTT. Protein product: CASRGRGHQPQHF.

The chain uses TRBV18 and TRBJ2-2, with 8 bases lining up with TRBD2. Per germline, CDR1 KGHSH and CDR2 LQKENI. CDR3 size: 18 residues. Trimming cost V 3 bases and J 6 bases; bases outside gene matches: 15. CDR3: CASSPLPSSGGFAGELFF. CDR3 sequence (DNA): TGTGCCAGCTCACCTTTACCATCCTCGGGGGGGTTCGCCGGGGAGCTGTTTTTT.

The chain employs TRBV7-3 and TRBJ2-2; 8 bases are shared with TRBD2. Germline-derived CDR1 and CDR2 are SGHTA and FQGTGA. Trimming at V came to 5 bases and at J to 4 bases, leaving 9 bases not matched to a gene. The CDR3 spans 16 residues. The CDR3 nucleotides are TGTGCCAGCAGCCCAAACGGCGGGAGGAGCACCGGGGAGCTGTTTTTT. This gives the protein CASSPNGGRSTGELFF.

This chain's CDR3 is CASSPRQGGVYGYTF. The CDR3, as DNA: TGTGCCAGCAGCCCTCGACAGGGGGGGGTCTATGGCTACACCTTC. The chain employs TRBV7-2 and TRBJ1-2; 9 bases agree with TRBD1. Germline V gene lookup returns CDR1 SGHTA and CDR2 FQGNSA. The V gene end was trimmed by 5 bases and the J gene end by 4 bases; junction bases not matched to a gene: 8. The CDR3 runs 15 residues.

J is TRBJ2-1 and V is TRBV3-1 (or the pseudogene TRBV3-2), with 9 bases matching TRBD2. Germline loops: CDR1 LGHDT, CDR2 YNNKEL (reference sequence). The trim removed 1 base at V and 3 bases at J, leaving 1 base unmatched. The CDR3 sequence is 15 residues long. The CDR3 is CASSQGLADYNEQFF. The DNA for the CDR3 is TGTGCCAGCAGCCAAGGACTAGCGGACTACAATGAGCAGTTCTTC.

The chain combines TRBV29-1 with TRBJ1-2, with a weak D call TRBD1 (5 bases). Germline loops: CDR1 SQVTM, CDR2 ANQGSEA. Trimming left V 7 bases short and J 4 bases short, with 16 bases between. This CDR3 spans 13 amino acids. CDR3 protein: CSGWEGVVYGYTF. The CDR3 DNA reads as TGCAGCGGGTGGGAAGGGGTTGTCTATGGCTACACCTTC.

The chain joins TRBV7-9 to TRBJ2-1, with 10 bases matching TRBD2. With 1 base clipped from V and 5 bases from J, the junction kept 2 bases outside the gene matches. The CDR3 totals 15 residues. Germline CDR1 reads SEHNR; CDR2 reads FQNEAQ (reference sequence). For the CDR3, the DNA is TGTGCCAGCAGCTTAGTTAGCGGGGGGAACAATGAGCAGTTCTTC. Its translation is CASSLVSGGNNEQFF.